These T cell receptor beta chains were read from a single sample in a study of CD8 T cells in ankylosing spondylitis. TCRdb re-called the 5' RACE reads with MiXCR, one entry per CDR3 protein. The repertoire holds approximately 220,000 distinct CDR3 sequences, with roughly 26% as singletons. Sequencing was done on a sample of blood, either unsorted or a sorted T cell fraction (not recorded which). These receptors were taken from a male donor with ankylosing spondylitis or in good health (not recorded which). CDR3s include the opening cysteine and the closing phenylalanine or tryptophan. The D gene is left open where the match is weak. Size is stated for part of the rows, as once, few or many counts, or as a class when the clone is expanded.

abundance,v_gene,j_gene,d_gene,CDR3aa,CDR3nt
once,TRBV5-5,TRBJ2-1,.,CASSLASENEQFF,TGTGCCAGCAGCTTGGCTAGCGAGAATGAGCAGTTCTTC
many,TRBV24-1,TRBJ2-1,.,CATSGQSTYNEQFF,TGTGCCACCAGTGGACAGAGTACCTACAATGAGCAGTTCTTC
.,TRBV7-2,TRBJ2-7,.,CASSLPSGLYEQYF,TGTGCCAGCAGCTTACCCTCCGGACTGTACGAGCAGTACTTC
many,TRBV4-3,TRBJ2-7,.,CASSPRVTELYEQYF,TGCGCCAGCAGCCCGCGTGTCACGGAGCTCTACGAGCAGTACTTC
many,TRBV9,TRBJ2-3,TRBD2,CASSVGLQGTSGRATDTQYF,TGTGCCAGCAGCGTAGGCCTACAGGGTACTAGCGGGAGGGCAACAGATACGCAGTATTTT
many,TRBV7-2,TRBJ1-6,.,CASSLGLGPLHF,TGTGCCAGCAGCTTAGGCCTAGGGCCCCTCCACTTT
many,TRBV6-2/TRBV6-3,TRBJ2-7,.,CASSTIDIPYEQYF,TGTGCCAGCAGTACCATAGACATACCCTACGAGCAGTACTTC
few,TRBV7-2,TRBJ2-5,.,CASSFANLVETQYF,TGTGCCAGCAGCTTCGCGAACCTCGTCGAGACCCAGTACTTC
many,TRBV4-3,TRBJ2-1,.,CASSQDRGSNYNEQFF,TGCGCCAGCAGCCAAGATCGAGGGTCCAACTACAATGAGCAGTTCTTC
many,TRBV7-2,TRBJ1-4,.,CASSLEANEKLFF,TGTGCCAGCAGCTTAGAGGCTAATGAAAAACTGTTTTTT
many,TRBV2,TRBJ1-5,.,CASSGRQSNQPQHF,TGTGCCAGCAGTGGAAGACAGAGCAATCAGCCCCAGCATTTT
few,TRBV20-1,TRBJ2-7,TRBD2,CSAKGTSGKVTLYEQYF,TGCAGTGCCAAAGGGACTAGCGGGAAAGTTACTCTCTACGAGCAGTACTTC
few,TRBV6-5,TRBJ2-7,.,CASSYQGVSYEQYF,TGTGCCAGCAGTTACCAGGGAGTGTCCTACGAGCAGTACTTC
.,TRBV12-3/TRBV12-4,TRBJ2-1,TRBD1,CASSFAETGRQFF,TGTGCCAGCAGTTTCGCGGAGACAGGGCGGCAGTTCTTC
many,TRBV28,TRBJ2-5,.,CASNTLQETQYF,TGTGCCAGCAACACTCTCCAAGAGACCCAGTACTTC
.,TRBV5-1,TRBJ1-3,.,CASSLNRAAGNTIYF,TGCGCCAGCAGCTTGAATAGGGCGGCTGGAAACACCATATATTTT
.,TRBV20-1,TRBJ2-5,.,CSASVPGGRSQYF,TGCAGTGCTAGCGTCCCCGGGGGTAGGAGCCAGTACTTC
.,TRBV20-1,TRBJ2-2,.,CSARSTVGGELFF,TGCAGTGCTAGGTCTACCGTCGGCGGGGAGCTGTTTTTT
many,TRBV12-3/TRBV12-4,TRBJ2-1,.,CASSSLLANEQFF,TGTGCCAGCAGTTCCCTCCTTGCCAATGAGCAGTTCTTC
many,TRBV18,TRBJ2-1,.,CASSPGVDNEQFF,TGTGCCAGCTCACCAGGGGTCGACAATGAGCAGTTCTTC
.,TRBV20-1,TRBJ2-7,TRBD1,CSAKTGTGNPYEQYF,TGCAGTGCTAAAACTGGGACAGGAAATCCCTACGAGCAGTACTTC
few,TRBV20-1,TRBJ2-3,.,CSAPTSKTDTQYF,TGCAGTGCCCCCACAAGTAAGACAGATACGCAGTATTTT
many,TRBV28,TRBJ2-4,.,CASSPLFLAKNIQYF,TGTGCCAGCAGTCCATTGTTCTTAGCCAAAAACATTCAGTACTTC
.,TRBV4-3,TRBJ1-1,.,CASSQEGLYREAFF,TGCGCCAGCAGCCAAGAGGGTTTGTACCGTGAAGCTTTCTTT